This T cell receptor beta chain was sequenced for a study of T cells in tumors after PD-1 blockade. Study context: Patients had no prior checkpoint blockade, systemic immunosuppressants, or anti-cancer therapy within 4 weeks. Daily vismodegib 150 mg continued in a subset of anti-PD-1-treated patients. Patients received pembrolizumab 200 mg every 3 weeks or cemiplimab 350 mg every 2 weeks.

Repertoires were generated with immunoSEQ multiplex PCR, while TCRdb's copy carries only in-frame clones and drops some. The sample yields about 59,000 clones, around 77% seen once. This clone appeared a single time. As yet, its antigen is unknown. The study, taken as a whole, reports: Peripheral recruitment is suggested, as some novel exhausted tumor clones were in pre-treatment blood.

The CDR3 totals 13 residues. Trimming cost V 5 bases and J 2 bases, with 11 bases left between them. Germline CDR1 reads SGHDT; CDR2 reads YYEEEE. The sequenced sample was PBMCs, obtained before anti-PD-1 treatment. This rearrangement joins TRBV5-6 to TRBJ2-7, with TRBD1 as a possible D gene (5 bases). This receptor was identified in a human donor with basal cell carcinoma. CDR3 residues: CASSPGRAYEQYF. DNA of the CDR3: TGTGCCAGCAGTCCGGGCAGGGCCTACGAGCAGTACTTC.